The 29 T cell receptor beta chains below were found in one sample sequenced in a study of OX40 agonist ivuxolimab in advanced cancers. Some clones are missing from TCRdb's copy, which holds only in-frame ones; the method was immunoSEQ multiplex PCR. The profile shows about 89,000 clones, approximately 91% of them singletons. The specimen comprised CD4+ or CD8+ T cells sorted from blood, sampled in a trial of the OX40 agonist ivuxolimab. These receptors were taken from an adult with an advanced solid tumor such as melanoma, head and neck, liver or kidney cancer.

The V call is TRBV9, the J call TRBJ2-1; 7 bases are shared with TRBD1. This CDR3 spans 15 amino acids. The V gene end was trimmed by 4 bases and the J gene end by 3 bases; junction bases not matched to a gene: 7. Germline V lookup: CDR1 SGDLS, CDR2 YYNGEE. DNA for the CDR3: TGTGCCAGCAGCCCCCGGGACAGACTCTACAATGAGCAGTTCTTC. Its translation is CASSPRDRLYNEQFF.

The chain is built from TRBV27 and TRBJ1-2; 9 bases map to TRBD1. From germline, CDR1 is MNHEY and CDR2 SMNVEV (reference sequence). V gave up 2 bases and J gave up 2 bases; unmatched junction bases: 12. The CDR3 is 18 residues long. The CDR3 DNA sequence: TGTGCCAGCAGTTTACGGCCTCCGGGACAGGGTATGAACTATGGCTACACCTTC. It codes for CASSLRPPGQGMNYGYTF.

V usage is TRBV5-1 and J usage is TRBJ1-1; TRBD1 is a possible D gene (5 bases). The V end lost 0 bases, the J end lost 4 bases, and 10 bases lay between the germline ends. Germline-derived CDR1 and CDR2 are SGHRS and YFSETQ. The CDR3 length is 14 residues. The DNA for the CDR3 is TGCGCCAGCAGCTTGGAATTTGGGACCACTGAAGCTTTCTTT. Its translation: CASSLEFGTTEAFF.

The chain combines TRBV6-1 with TRBJ2-1; 8 bases line up with TRBD1. Trimming at V came to 3 bases and at J to 8 bases, leaving 9 bases not matched to a gene. The CDR3 contains 15 residues. In germline, CDR1 is MNHNS, CDR2 SASEGT. CDR3 protein: CASSDRWTGRDEQFF. CDR3 sequence (DNA): TGTGCCAGCAGTGACCGCTGGACAGGGCGGGATGAGCAGTTCTTC.

This rearrangement joins TRBV6-5 to TRBJ2-7; D gene unclear. With 5 bases removed from V and 1 base from J, the gap between germline ends came to 9 bases. This CDR3 is built from 13 residues. Germline V gives CDR1 MNHEY, CDR2 SVGAGI. The CDR3 reads CASSDLGSYEQYF. In DNA form, the CDR3 reads TGTGCCAGCAGTGACTTGGGTTCCTACGAGCAGTACTTC.

This chain joins TRBV29-1 and TRBJ2-1; D remains ambiguous. Germline loops: CDR1 SQVTM, CDR2 ANQGSEA. V was trimmed by 5 bases and J by 5 bases, leaving 10 bases between them. The CDR3 length is 12 residues. CDR3: CSVRLENNEQFF. The CDR3 coding sequence is TGCAGCGTTCGACTGGAGAACAATGAGCAGTTCTTC.

The chain has TRBV6-5 and TRBJ2-7; TRBD1 agrees at 7 bases. Germline CDR1 is MNHEY and CDR2 is SVGAGI. The CDR3 extends over 14 amino acids. Trimming removed 7 bases from V and 6 bases from J; junction bases left unmatched: 12. The CDR3 spells CASTPKTGSAEQYF. CDR3 DNA: TGTGCCAGCACCCCAAAGACAGGGTCGGCCGAGCAGTACTTC.

This chain uses TRBV5-4 with TRBJ2-1; 8 bases align to TRBD2. Germline-derived CDR1 and CDR2 are SGHNT and YYREEE (reference sequence). This CDR3 spans 16 amino acids. V lost 2 bases and J lost 3; bases outside the gene matches: 7. The CDR3: CASSFGGGLLYNEQFF. In nucleotides, the CDR3 is TGTGCCAGCAGCTTCGGGGGGGGACTGCTCTACAATGAGCAGTTCTTC.

The genes are TRBV19 and TRBJ2-2; 9 bases are a match to TRBD1. Germline values: CDR1 LNHDA, CDR2 SQIVND (reference sequence). Trimming removed 3 bases from V and 0 bases from J; junction bases left unmatched: 11. The CDR3 consists of 19 residues. The CDR3 region is CASSIGGLGQGTNTGELFF. The CDR3 DNA sequence: TGTGCCAGTAGTATCGGGGGCCTGGGACAGGGTACGAACACCGGGGAGCTGTTTTTT.

The V and J genes are TRBV4-3 and TRBJ2-5, with D maybe TRBD1 (6 bases). Germline V gene data show CDR1 as LGHNA and CDR2 as YSLEER. Trimming left V 1 base short and J 0 bases short, with 9 bases between. The CDR3 loop spans 15 amino acids. As DNA, the CDR3 is TGCGCCAGCAGCCAAGCCACAGGGTACCAAGAGACCCAGTACTTC. Translated, it gives CASSQATGYQETQYF.

J is TRBJ2-1 and V is TRBV5-1; the D call may be TRBD1 or TRBD2 (5 bases each). CDR3 length equals 14 residues. Trimming left V 5 bases short and J 0 bases short, with 9 bases between. CDR1 and CDR2 (germline): SGHRS, YFSETQ. CDR3 loop: CASSSGPSYNEQFF. For the CDR3, the DNA is TGCGCCAGCAGTTCGGGACCCTCCTACAATGAGCAGTTCTTC.

V gene TRBV19 combines with J gene TRBJ1-1; perhaps TRBD1 as D (5 bases). Germline V CDR1 and CDR2: LNHDA, SQIVND (reference sequence). This CDR3 is built from 15 residues. The V and J ends lost 4 bases and 0 bases respectively, with 12 bases between them. This CDR3 is CASSRGEHLNTEAFF. DNA of the CDR3: TGTGCCAGTAGTAGGGGGGAGCACTTGAACACTGAAGCTTTCTTT.

V and J are TRBV5-1 and TRBJ2-3; D is possibly TRBD1 (6 bases). CDR3 size: 14 residues. Germline V CDR1 and CDR2: SGHRS, YFSETQ. V was cut by 4 bases and J by 2 bases, with 11 bases left in between. The CDR3 DNA is TGCGCCAGCAGCCAGGACAGATACACAGATACGCAGTATTTT. Protein sequence: CASSQDRYTDTQYF. The entire variable domain, with the rest obtained from reference TRBV5-1 and TRBJ2-3, is as follows: KAGVTQTPRYLIKTRGQQVTLSCSPISGHRSVSWYQQTPGQGLQFLFEYFSETQRNKGNFPGRFSGRQFSNSRSEMNVSTLELGDSALYLCASSQDRYTDTQYFGPGTRLTVL.

This clone showed up just once. The gene calls are TRBV5-1 and TRBJ2-1; 8 nucleotides align to TRBD2. Germline-derived CDR1 and CDR2 are SGHRS and YFSETQ. The CDR3 consists of 15 residues. Unmatched junction bases numbered 6, after V lost 4 bases and J lost 3 bases. The CDR3, as DNA: TGCGCCAGCAGCGAAAGCGGGGGAGGCTACAATGAGCAGTTCTTC. Residues: CASSESGGGYNEQFF.

The V gene is TRBV23-1, the J gene TRBJ2-3; TRBD1 agrees at 9 bases. TRBV23-1 is an ORF for which the function is uncertain. The CDR3 length is 16 residues. Losses at the gene ends were 1 base for V and 4 bases for J; bases not matched to a gene: 6. The CDR3 nucleotides are TGCGCCAGCAGTCAATGGGACAGGGCCCAGTCAGATACGCAGTATTTT. This encodes CASSQWDRAQSDTQYF.

This chain joins TRBV29-1 and TRBJ2-3; tentatively, D is TRBD1 or TRBD2 (5 bases each). The CDR3 has 12 residues. Trimming pared 6 bases from V and 8 bases from J, leaving 15 bases between. CDR1 is SQVTM, CDR2 ANQGSEA, per germline. The CDR3, as DNA: TGCAGCGTGGGGGACGGGGCCTTTACGCAGTATTTT. Translated, it gives CSVGDGAFTQYF.

This chain joins TRBV5-1 and TRBJ2-7; TRBD2 agrees at 8 bases. Trimming at V came to 2 bases and at J to 5 bases, leaving 3 bases not matched to a gene. The CDR3 is made up of 13 amino acids. The germline V gene has CDR1 SGHRS and CDR2 YFSETQ. CDR3 DNA: TGCGCCAGCAGCTTCCCGGGAGGGGACGAGCAGTACTTC. Its translation is CASSFPGGDEQYF.

This chain connects TRBV27 to TRBJ2-2; D assignment may be TRBD1 or TRBD2 (6 bases each). CDR1 and CDR2 (germline): MNHEY, SMNVEV (reference sequence). V dropped 6 bases and J dropped 0 bases, with 20 bases sitting between them. The CDR3 spans 18 residues. The chain's CDR3 is CASSSSGWGAANTGELFF. CDR3 in DNA: TGTGCCAGCAGCTCATCGGGTTGGGGGGCCGCGAACACCGGGGAGCTGTTTTTT.

The J gene is TRBJ2-3, the V gene TRBV9; a weak D match, TRBD1 (6 bases). V lost 0 bases, J lost 4 bases, and 12 bases lay in between. The CDR3 is 15 amino acids. Per the germline V gene, CDR1 is SGDLS and CDR2 is YYNGEE. The CDR3 sequence is CASSVVWGPADTQYF. The CDR3 nucleotides are TGTGCCAGCAGCGTAGTGTGGGGGCCTGCAGATACGCAGTATTTT.

The chain links TRBV7-2 to TRBJ2-1; TRBD2 aligns across 7 bases. In germline, CDR1 is SGHTA, CDR2 FQGNSA. The CDR3 is made up of 16 amino acids. The trim removed 6 bases at V and 3 bases at J, leaving 11 bases unmatched. Here the CDR3 DNA reads TGTGCCAGCAGAACTCAGGTGGCTAGCGGCTACAATGAGCAGTTCTTC. This gives the protein CASRTQVASGYNEQFF.

The V gene is TRBV18, the J gene TRBJ1-2; TRBD1 matches 7 bases. Losses at the gene ends were 3 bases for V and 4 bases for J; bases not matched to a gene: 5. The CDR3 length is 14 residues. The V gene's germline CDR1 is KGHSH and CDR2 LQKENI. The CDR3 reads CASSPGQPSYGYTF. CDR3 sequence (DNA): TGTGCCAGCTCACCGGGACAGCCATCCTATGGCTACACCTTC.

Only one count was recorded for this clone. The chain has TRBV28 and TRBJ2-1, with TRBD2 matching 8 bases. Germline-derived CDR1 and CDR2 are MDHEN and SYDVKM. The CDR3 consists of 14 residues. CDR3 protein: CVSGGRKGYNEQFF. The CDR3 DNA is TGTGTGTCTGGCGGGAGGAAAGGATACAATGAGCAGTTCTTC.

J is TRBJ2-2 and V is TRBV9; 8 bases match TRBD1. The CDR3 spans 17 residues. The germline V gene has CDR1 SGDLS and CDR2 YYNGEE. V lost 1 base, J lost 4 bases, and 9 bases stayed unmatched. CDR3 sequence (DNA): TGTGCCAGCAGCGTAACCGGACAGGGTGCTTCCACCGGGGAGCTGTTTTTT. Amino acid sequence: CASSVTGQGASTGELFF.

CDR3 region: CASSLVAGGTGELFF. In DNA form, the CDR3 reads TGTGCCAGCAGCTTAGTAGCGGGGGGAACCGGGGAGCTGTTTTTT. The chain couples TRBV7-2 to TRBJ2-2, with 10 bases that match TRBD2. V lost 1 base and J lost 5; bases outside the gene matches: 1. Germline assignment: CDR1 SGHTA and CDR2 FQGNSA. The CDR3 extends over 15 amino acids.

The chain has TRBV28 and TRBJ2-3; 8 bases match TRBD1. The length of the CDR3 is 14 residues. Germline V gene lookup returns CDR1 MDHEN and CDR2 SYDVKM. With V trimmed by 6 bases and J by 1 base, 3 bases remained unmatched. The DNA for the CDR3 is TGTGCCAGCAGCTCGACAGGGGGCACAGATACGCAGTATTTT. It specifies CASSSTGGTDTQYF.

The chain employs TRBV5-5 and TRBJ2-4, with a tentative D call TRBD2 (6 bases). The CDR3 length is 14 residues. Germline V gene sequence: CDR1 SGHKS, CDR2 YYEKEE (reference sequence). Trimming left V 4 bases short and J 9 bases short, with 17 bases between. CDR3 sequence reads: CASSPLVEGSIQYF. For the CDR3, the DNA is TGTGCCAGCAGCCCGCTAGTGGAGGGGAGCATTCAGTACTTC.

The chain links TRBV4-1 to TRBJ2-7; TRBD1 agrees at 9 bases. Germline V CDR1 and CDR2: MGHRA, YSYEKL. This CDR3 contains 17 residues. Trimming at V came to 2 bases and at J to 1 base, leaving 9 bases not matched to a gene. CDR3 nucleotides: TGCGCCAGCAGCCAACCGGGACAGGGTTTGGGTTCCTACGAGCAGTACTTC. Amino acids: CASSQPGQGLGSYEQYF.

V and J are TRBV29-1 and TRBJ2-3; 16 bases agree with TRBD2. The CDR3 totals 16 residues. V lost 7 bases and J lost 4; bases outside the gene matches: 8. CDR1 is SQVTM and CDR2 is ANQGSEA in the germline V gene. The CDR3, as DNA: TGCAGCGCCGGGACTAGCGGGAGGGCTGGGGCAGATACGCAGTATTTT. Residues: CSAGTSGRAGADTQYF.

The J gene is TRBJ2-7, the V gene TRBV27; 10 bases agree with TRBD2. The CDR3 contains 15 residues. The germline V gene has CDR1 MNHEY and CDR2 SMNVEV (reference sequence). After removal of 8 bases from V and 4 bases from J, the junction contained 11 bases not matched to a gene. DNA of the CDR3: TGTGCCAGCTCTGGAGCTAGCGGGAGTTGGTACGAGCAGTACTTC. This encodes CASSGASGSWYEQYF.